The present entry profiles one TCR beta chain with its context. Its binding antigen is unknown. It has no much larger one-base neighbor in the sample; base qualities were not kept. The sample contains more than one DNA sequence encoding this CDR3. This entry is derived from a study of T cell responses to AZD1222 COVID-19 vaccine (dated by TCRdb to 2020 to 2023). As for the study more broadly: AZD1222 recipients given second doses at about 4 weeks or at about 12 weeks were pooled, since spike-specific TCR depth and breadth were not found to differ between the two schedules. Trial participants were enrolled by age into 18-55, 56-69 and 70-plus year subgroups, with approximately 150, 28 and 58 TCR-sequenced participants respectively. A total of just over 230 trial participants underwent TCR sequencing, of whom some 210 received two doses of AZD1222 and 26 received two doses of the MenACWY control vaccine. The full study reports these points: In the small 56-69-year group, the increase in depth fell short of significance, most likely because of low power. After two AZD1222 doses, spike-specific TCR breadth and depth were significantly higher than at day 0 and than in MenACWY recipients. Most participants were white British and females outnumbered males, and the authors suggested that clonal diversity may have been underestimated. The whole spike protein was spanned by vaccine-associated CD4 TCRs, and dominant responses were seen in regions 160-218 and 743-854. Because no day 14 peak-response samples were available, repertoires were characterized only after the peak T cell response. Epitopes outside the regions mutated in the B.1.351 and B.1.1.7 variants were reportedly recognized by nearly half of the unique spike-specific TCRs. Conclusions about previously exposed vaccinees are limited because only six or seven AZD1222 recipients were SARS-CoV-2 seropositive at baseline.

Spanning cysteine to phenylalanine, the CDR3 consists of 13 amino acids. The read is trimmed to its CDR3 DNA, 39 bases read in frame from base 1. V is shortened by 3 bases, J by 2 bases, and the region joining them spans 6 bases. CDR1 and CDR2 (LNHDA, SQIVND) derive from the germline V gene (reference sequence). The CDR3 regions of human TCRbeta chains were analyzed by immunosequencing. Processing in the source paper ran as follows. TCRs in the repertoires were matched against a reference library of SARS-CoV-2-specific TCRs that had been generated with the MIRA antigen-specificity platform. Breadth was defined as the fraction of unique TCRs that were SARS-CoV-2-associated. Depth was defined as the fraction of total T cells that were SARS-CoV-2-associated. Using the MIRA data, each spike-specific TCR was assigned both to the spike region to which the TCR was reactive and to a CD4 or CD8 class. Log10-transformed breadth and depth values were compared by one-way ANOVA with Sidak's multiple comparisons tests. Drawn from immuneACCESS, this table holds only the in-frame rearrangements with V and J called that TCRdb kept. Clones are partly lost; checked studies trace under half to an unresolved V gene and leave the rest unexplained. Clone size and the V and J calls come from that table; the DNA yielded D and trimming. The sample has 110,000 to 150,000 clones on record, roughly 90% of them singletons. The ten largest account for just under 3% of the sample.

The sample's time point label, decoded: baseline before first vaccination. Vaccinee samples came from UK trials COV001 and COV002, including a single-blind randomized controlled phase 2/3 trial of AZD1222 (ChAdOx1 nCoV-19) in healthy adults. For TCRbeta chain sequencing, PBMC samples were collected from trial participants at day 0 and at day 28 after the second dose. This receptor chain uses TRBV19 and TRBJ2-3; the D gene lacks a confident call. This specimen consisted of peripheral blood, obtained on day 0 of AZD1222 vaccination. The sequence derives from an adult in good health. The nucleotides read TGTGCCAGTAGTATTCGAGACACAGATACGCAGTATTTT. This translates into CASSIRDTDTQYF. The CDR3 plus the reference TRBV19 and TRBJ2-3 genes for the other parts give the full variable domain: DGGITQSPKYLFRKEGQNVTLSCEQNLNHDAMYWYRQDPGQGLRLIYYSQIVNDFQKGDIAEGYSVSREKKESFPLTVTSAQKNPTAFYLCASSIRDTDTQYFGPGTRLTVL.